These T cell receptor beta chains were read from a single sample in a study of T cell repertoires in MIS-A myocarditis. Sequencing used immunoSEQ multiplex PCR; TCRdb keeps in-frame clones, though not all of them. The sample yields roughly 14,000 clones, 70% to 75% seen once. The material sequenced was left ventricle heart tissue obtained at autopsy. The source is a man between 18 and 35 years old with fulminant myocarditis from multisystem inflammatory syndrome in adults (MIS-A) after COVID-19. Both conserved end residues are part of each CDR3. Fields, in order: CDR3 protein, CDR3 DNA, J gene, clone size, CDR3 length, D gene, V gene. A D gene is named only where the DNA matches it firmly. Only part of the rows carry a size: once, few, many, or a class if the clone is expanded.

CDR3: CASSLGQDYEQYF
DNA: TGTGCCAGCAGCTTGGGACAGGACTACGAGCAGTACTTC
J: TRBJ2-7
size: few
length: 13
D: .
V: TRBV5-6

CDR3: CASSDQVNTEAFF
DNA: TGTGCCAGCAGTGATCAGGTGAACACTGAAGCTTTCTTT
J: TRBJ1-1
size: .
length: 13
D: .
V: TRBV2

CDR3: CASSISGTGGVAFF
DNA: TGTGCCAGCAGCATATCCGGGACAGGGGGCGTAGCTTTCTTT
J: TRBJ1-1
size: .
length: 14
D: TRBD1
V: TRBV7-3

CDR3: CASGQGRNTEAFF
DNA: TGTGCTAGTGGTCAAGGGAGGAACACTGAAGCTTTCTTT
J: TRBJ1-1
size: .
length: 13
D: .
V: TRBV12-5

CDR3: CASSQANYGYTF
DNA: TGTGCCAGCAGCCAAGCTAACTATGGCTACACCTTC
J: TRBJ1-2
size: .
length: 12
D: .
V: TRBV14

CDR3: CSATPWSYTF
DNA: TGCAGTGCTACCCCGTGGAGCTACACCTTC
J: TRBJ1-2
size: once
length: 10
D: .
V: TRBV20-1

CDR3: CASSRWNTEAFF
DNA: TGTGCCAGCAGCCGGTGGAACACTGAAGCTTTCTTT
J: TRBJ1-1
size: .
length: 12
D: .
V: TRBV28

CDR3: CASSQDSGVGNTIYF
DNA: TGCGCCAGCAGCCAAGATAGTGGGGTCGGAAACACCATATATTTT
J: TRBJ1-3
size: .
length: 15
D: .
V: TRBV4-1

CDR3: CASRRVGTENYEQYF
DNA: TGCGCCAGCAGAAGAGTCGGGACAGAGAACTACGAGCAGTACTTC
J: TRBJ2-7
size: .
length: 15
D: TRBD1
V: TRBV5-1

CDR3: CASSPATETNYGYTF
DNA: TGTGCCAGTAGTCCAGCGACGGAAACTAACTATGGCTACACCTTC
J: TRBJ1-2
size: once
length: 15
D: .
V: TRBV19

CDR3: CATRGWGTGELFF
DNA: TGTGCCACGCGGGGTTGGGGCACCGGGGAGCTGTTTTTT
J: TRBJ2-2
size: few
length: 13
D: .
V: TRBV10-3

CDR3: CASGGGQGMRQPQHF
DNA: TGTGCCAGCGGGGGGGGACAGGGAATGCGTCAGCCCCAGCATTTT
J: TRBJ1-5
size: .
length: 15
D: TRBD1
V: TRBV2

CDR3: CASSLDVTDRFGNTIYF
DNA: TGCGCCAGCAGCTTGGACGTGACAGATCGATTCGGAAACACCATATATTTT
J: TRBJ1-3
size: .
length: 17
D: .
V: TRBV5-1

CDR3: CASSPTRDTEAFF
DNA: TGTGCCAGCAGTCCGACGAGGGACACTGAAGCTTTCTTT
J: TRBJ1-1
size: .
length: 13
D: .
V: TRBV12-3/TRBV12-4

CDR3: CASSLSTPYEQYF
DNA: TGTGCCAGCAGCCTGAGTACCCCCTACGAGCAGTACTTC
J: TRBJ2-7
size: few
length: 13
D: .
V: TRBV13

CDR3: CASSLLYEQYF
DNA: TGTGCCAGCAGCCTACTATACGAGCAGTACTTC
J: TRBJ2-7
size: .
length: 11
D: .
V: TRBV7-8

CDR3: CASSPRRGGPGGRNHEQYF
DNA: TGTGCCAGTAGTCCTCGAAGAGGGGGGCCCGGCGGGAGGAACCACGAGCAGTACTTC
J: TRBJ2-7
size: once
length: 19
D: TRBD2
V: TRBV19

CDR3: CASSGKRGPGSPLHF
DNA: TGTGCCAGTAGTGGTAAGAGGGGTCCTGGTTCACCCCTCCACTTT
J: TRBJ1-6
size: .
length: 15
D: .
V: TRBV19

CDR3: CASSPGTGQFF
DNA: TGTGCCAGCAGTCCCGGGACGGGGCAGTTCTTC
J: TRBJ2-1
size: .
length: 11
D: .
V: TRBV9

CDR3: CASSFRNSPLHF
DNA: TGTGCCAGCAGTTTTAGAAATTCACCCCTCCACTTT
J: TRBJ1-6
size: once
length: 12
D: .
V: TRBV27

CDR3: CASSLGAGDQPQHF
DNA: TGTGCCAGCAGCTTGGGGGCAGGGGATCAGCCCCAGCATTTT
J: TRBJ1-5
size: .
length: 14
D: .
V: TRBV5-5

CDR3: CAWKSWGPSPLHF
DNA: TGTGCCTGGAAGTCGTGGGGACCTTCACCCCTCCACTTT
J: TRBJ1-6
size: .
length: 13
D: .
V: TRBV30

CDR3: CASSLTAPGELFF
DNA: TGTGCCAGCAGCCTCACCGCGCCCGGGGAGCTGTTTTTT
J: TRBJ2-2
size: few
length: 13
D: .
V: TRBV14

CDR3: CASSYEGNTEAFF
DNA: TGTGCCAGCAGTTACGAGGGGAACACTGAAGCTTTCTTT
J: TRBJ1-1
size: .
length: 13
D: .
V: TRBV6-5

CDR3: CASSPYAPDNSYEQYF
DNA: TGTGCCAGCTCACCCTACGCCCCTGACAACTCCTACGAGCAGTACTTC
J: TRBJ2-7
size: .
length: 16
D: .
V: TRBV18

CDR3: CAWREYNYGYTF
DNA: TGTGCCTGGAGAGAATATAACTATGGCTACACCTTC
J: TRBJ1-2
size: .
length: 12
D: .
V: TRBV30

CDR3: CASSPDDDAGVHEQYF
DNA: TGTGCCAGCAGCCCCGACGATGATGCCGGAGTCCACGAGCAGTACTTC
J: TRBJ2-7
size: .
length: 16
D: .
V: TRBV11-2

CDR3: CASIWMQQEEAFF
DNA: TGTGCCAGCATTTGGATGCAACAGGAAGAAGCTTTCTTT
J: TRBJ1-1
size: .
length: 13
D: .
V: TRBV7-9

CDR3: CASSVGGAVNTEAFF
DNA: TGTGCCAGCAGCGTAGGGGGGGCTGTGAACACTGAAGCTTTCTTT
J: TRBJ1-1
size: .
length: 15
D: .
V: TRBV9

CDR3: CASSQDAGVGQPQHF
DNA: TGCGCCAGCAGCCAAGATGCCGGGGTCGGCCAGCCCCAGCATTTT
J: TRBJ1-5
size: once
length: 15
D: .
V: TRBV4-1

CDR3: CASMRERGYEKLFF
DNA: TGTGCCAGCATGAGGGAGCGGGGTTATGAAAAACTGTTTTTT
J: TRBJ1-4
size: .
length: 14
D: .
V: TRBV2

CDR3: CASSYNDRGVSPLHF
DNA: TGTGCCAGCAGCTATAACGACAGGGGTGTTTCACCCCTCCACTTT
J: TRBJ1-6
size: few
length: 15
D: TRBD1
V: TRBV7-9

CDR3: CASTRRGSEQYF
DNA: TGTGCCAGCACTCGCAGGGGGTCCGAGCAGTACTTC
J: TRBJ2-7
size: .
length: 12
D: TRBD1
V: TRBV2

CDR3: CASSRKVVGHYNEQFF
DNA: TGTGCCAGCAGCCGAAAAGTAGTAGGGCACTACAATGAGCAGTTCTTC
J: TRBJ2-1
size: .
length: 16
D: .
V: TRBV5-5

CDR3: CASSVGTPGNTEAFF
DNA: TGTGCCAGCAGCGTGGGGACACCTGGGAACACTGAAGCTTTCTTT
J: TRBJ1-1
size: .
length: 15
D: .
V: TRBV9

CDR3: CASSTGRPMGTQYF
DNA: TGTGCCAGCAGCACGGGACGCCCTATGGGTACGCAGTATTTT
J: TRBJ2-3
size: once
length: 14
D: .
V: TRBV21-1

CDR3: CASGLGLAGVEDTQYF
DNA: TGTGCTAGTGGTTTGGGATTAGCGGGAGTGGAAGATACGCAGTATTTT
J: TRBJ2-3
size: .
length: 16
D: TRBD2
V: TRBV12-5

CDR3: CASDSRLRPGGTEAFF
DNA: TGTGCCAGCGACTCTAGGCTCCGACCAGGGGGCACTGAAGCTTTCTTT
J: TRBJ1-1
size: .
length: 16
D: TRBD1
V: TRBV28

CDR3: CASSTSGFSDTQYF
DNA: TGTGCCAGCAGTACTAGCGGGTTCTCAGATACGCAGTATTTT
J: TRBJ2-3
size: .
length: 14
D: TRBD2
V: TRBV28

CDR3: CASSEGAGTEAFF
DNA: TGTGCCAGCAGTGAGGGGGCAGGGACTGAAGCTTTCTTT
J: TRBJ1-1
size: once
length: 13
D: .
V: TRBV2

CDR3: CASSIGEGAHAGYTF
DNA: TGTGCCAGTAGTATCGGGGAGGGGGCGCATGCTGGCTACACCTTC
J: TRBJ1-2
size: .
length: 15
D: TRBD1
V: TRBV19

CDR3: CASSLLPGGAGELFF
DNA: TGTGCCAGCAGCTTACTACCGGGAGGGGCCGGGGAGCTGTTTTTT
J: TRBJ2-2
size: .
length: 15
D: TRBD2
V: TRBV7-9

CDR3: CASSLGQGQYEQYF
DNA: TGTGCCAGCAGCCTAGGACAGGGGCAGTACGAGCAGTACTTC
J: TRBJ2-7
size: .
length: 14
D: TRBD1
V: TRBV7-2

CDR3: CATSRKSDNSPLHF
DNA: TGTGCCACCAGCAGAAAATCAGATAATTCACCCCTCCACTTT
J: TRBJ1-6
size: .
length: 14
D: .
V: TRBV15

CDR3: CASSSITQETQYF
DNA: TGTGCCAGCAGCTCTATCACCCAAGAGACCCAGTACTTC
J: TRBJ2-5
size: once
length: 13
D: .
V: TRBV2

CDR3: CASTAGVPDTQYF
DNA: TGTGCCAGCACGGCGGGAGTTCCAGATACGCAGTATTTT
J: TRBJ2-3
size: .
length: 13
D: TRBD2
V: TRBV28

CDR3: CASSPTGTAYEQYF
DNA: TGCGCCAGCAGCCCAACCGGGACAGCCTACGAGCAGTACTTC
J: TRBJ2-7
size: few
length: 14
D: TRBD1
V: TRBV5-1

CDR3: CASSHRDRLTEAFF
DNA: TGTGCCAGCAGCCACCGGGACAGACTCACTGAAGCTTTCTTT
J: TRBJ1-1
size: .
length: 14
D: TRBD1
V: TRBV5-5

CDR3: CASSPILRKGSYEQYF
DNA: TGTGCCAGCAGCCCGATACTTCGGAAGGGCTCCTACGAGCAGTACTTC
J: TRBJ2-7
size: few
length: 16
D: .
V: TRBV28

CDR3: CASSLDFRYEQYF
DNA: TGTGCCAGCAGTTTGGACTTCAGATACGAGCAGTACTTC
J: TRBJ2-7
size: few
length: 13
D: .
V: TRBV27

CDR3: CASSSGQGSYEQYF
DNA: TGCGCCAGCAGCAGCGGACAGGGATCCTACGAGCAGTACTTC
J: TRBJ2-7
size: .
length: 14
D: TRBD1
V: TRBV5-1